This entry describes one T cell receptor beta chain. This clone is a singleton in its sample. No antigen is known for it. No base quality values were provided; no much bigger clone lies one nucleotide off. This sample stems from a study of cytomegalovirus exposure and HLA in healthy donors (dated by TCRdb to 2016 to 2017). In terms of the full investigation: In an earlier analysis of under 750 of the donors, under 300 Gb of sequence data and 117 million unique TCR beta sequences from 150 million to 200 million T cells were reported. An early release covering just under 650 HLA-typed donors comprised about 300 gigabases of sequencing data and around 80 million unique TCR sequences. Of the 300 to 400 genotyped donors, about 80% fell in the genetic ancestry cluster associated with self-reported Caucasian donors. The study aimed to test whether signatures of past pathogen exposure could be identified by cataloging public T cell receptors. Using immunosequencing, the study profiled T cell repertoires from 666 subjects and related those repertoires to cytomegalovirus serostatus. Along with the approximately 600-subject first cohort, a separate validation cohort of approximately 110 different subjects was used. High-throughput TCR immunosequencing, statistical association of individual TCRs with disease status, and machine learning were combined to predict cytomegalovirus infection status. To study patterns of TCR occurrence, a later analysis re-analyzed previously published TCR beta repertoires from 666 donors and added high-resolution HLA genotyping. In the later analysis, no new phenotypic data were used to find candidate immune exposures; instead, reliance was placed on TCR beta sequences and their occurrence across donors. An earlier analysis of nearly 600 of the donors applied high-throughput TCR beta sequencing to assess whether each TCR beta V gene segment acted as functional or pseudogenic. Donor age, sex, ethnicity and CMV serostatus were compiled together with the repertoire data. Genome-wide SNP genotypes for about 60% of the 666 donors were used in a later genetic analysis, which treated that subset as a discovery cohort. All discovery cohort repertoires had been generated using a single sequencing platform. HLA typing included class I and class II loci at four-digit resolution. The number of donors typed differed by locus, with 629-630 for A, B, C, DRB1 and DQB1, more than 500 for DQA1, 600 to 610 for DPA1, and some 440 for DPB1. Because of strong linkage in the cohort, five DR-DQ haplotypes were treated as single units for association and clustering. Across around 400 genotyped donors of the cohort, an average of approximately 220,000 unique TCR beta nucleotide sequences per donor were sequenced, and around 20% of those sequences were non-productive. The study at large found these results: In an earlier analysis of 587 of the donors, most TCR beta V segments were observed in productive rearrangements about 87% or about 30% of the time, broadly matching IMGT annotations. In a later analysis, TCR association rates were found to vary across HLA loci, with the most associated TCRs seen for DRB1 alleles and the fewest for HLA-C alleles. Three of the identified cytomegalovirus-associated TCR beta chains were confirmed in vitro to be specific for cytomegalovirus antigens. Specific HLA alleles were associated with 16,951 TCR beta sequences at a false discovery rate of 0.05 in a later analysis. According to a later analysis, parvovirus B19, influenza, CMV and Epstein-Barr virus appeared linked to several top co-occurrence clusters. The sequencing pipeline was judged likely to have produced a cluster of highly shared sequence variants as a technical artifact. In a later analysis, HLA-associated TCR beta chains showed more clonal expansion and lower generation probabilities than non-associated chains that were equally common. The presence/absence analyses assumed that sequencing depth was roughly uniform across donors, and that assumption may not be true. HLA typing was unavailable for some donors at each locus, so association tests used only the typed subset. Only TCR beta chains were sequenced in this cohort, and the absence of alpha or paired-chain data limited detectable features. According to a later genetic analysis, donors in an Asian-associated ancestry cluster had fewer N-insertions in productive TCRs than the roughly 700-donor mean. V-gene and J-gene trimming of TCR beta chains was associated with a missense DCLRE1C variant in a later genetic analysis, and the association was replicated in an independent cohort. A later analysis found that most CMV-associated TCR beta chains appeared HLA-restricted, with HLA associations seemingly driven largely by CMV exposure. The study gave a list of about 160 TCR beta chains associated with cytomegalovirus. Some IMGT-functional V segments, including TRBV6-2 and TRBV6-3, could not be distinguished by the 87-base-pair reads and were therefore excluded. When HLA alleles, especially DR and DQ, strongly co-occurred, TCR associations were difficult to assign to individual alleles. The classifier was reported to diagnose cytomegalovirus status with high specificity and sensitivity in both the original cohort and the validation cohort. The only immune exposure information available for the cohort was CMV serostatus. A further reported finding was that TCR beta sequences accurately predicted the HLA-A and HLA-B alleles for most subjects in the first cohort. While some public TCRs were present in many individuals, most TCR sequences turned up only very rarely across donors. Because counts were too low, around 18 rarely observed V segments, including chromosome 9 orphons, were left out of the earlier analysis of 500 to 650 of the donors. The authors suggested that the approach could potentially be generalized to other disease states and immunological phenotypes. Correlated functional status among segregating V segments might be attributable to linkage disequilibrium, but an unknown experimental factor could not be ruled out.

Taken from cysteine to phenylalanine, the CDR3 has 14 residues. Only the CDR3 portion is preserved as DNA: 42 bases, with reading frame beginning at the first base. Trimming takes 0 bases from V and 5 bases from J, and the germline ends sit 10 bases apart. The germline V gene encodes CDR1 KGHSH and CDR2 LQKENI. The cohort consisted of some 670 healthy bone marrow donors. At the time of sampling, all cohort members were nominally healthy, though unrecorded immune exposures were likely present. The donor was CMV seronegative and was included in the group of a few hundred seronegative cohort members. A peripheral blood sample was collected from each donor, and TCR beta sequencing was performed on peripheral blood mononuclear cells. Genomic DNA extraction from the blood cell samples was performed with the Qiagen DNeasy Blood Extraction Kit. The library was obtained by the immunoSEQ multiplex PCR assay. A mixture of 60 forward primers for TCR Vbeta segments and 13 reverse primers for TCR Jbeta segments was used in the multiplex PCR. The CDR3 region of rearranged TCR beta genes was amplified from genomic DNA by a multiplex PCR assay. The Illumina HiSeq System was used to sequence the amplified TCR beta libraries as 87-base-pair reads. In the authors' own workflow: A later analysis counted some 74 million unique TCR beta chains across the approximately 700 repertoires, and 9 million to 14 million of these chains were shared by at least two donors. A nearest-neighbor algorithm error-corrected the raw reads and collapsed the reads into unique sequences, merging closely related sequences to remove PCR and sequencing errors. To assign V, D and J gene segments, CDR3 sequences were aligned to IMGT reference sequences. Each retained sequence needed at least a six-nucleotide match to both a V gene segment and a J gene segment. A rearrangement was called productive if the CDR3 had no stop codons and remained in frame with V and J, and every other rearrangement was called non-productive. CDR3 was defined by IMGT convention, running from the second conserved V-encoded cysteine to the conserved J-encoded phenylalanine. Sequences without an unambiguous match to a single V gene segment were excluded from the earlier analysis of several hundred of the donors. In an earlier analysis of 450 to 700 of the donors, V segments were called functional above 56.7% productive rearrangements and were called segregating when the between-donor standard deviation exceeded 5%. A statistical classification framework was developed to diagnose cytomegalovirus status using the catalog of TCR beta chain sequences. V and J gene assignment, in a later analysis, came from comparing TCR nucleotide sequences with IMGT/GENE-DB human TR gene sequences. The TCRdist pipeline was used in a later analysis to assign CDR3 sequences and most-parsimonious VDJ recombination scenarios. A later analysis defined each TCR beta chain by its CDR3 amino acid sequence plus V-gene family, and excluded reads lacking a unique V-gene family. To address suspected cross-contamination and a sequencing artifact, a later analysis removed approximately 590 highly shared, low-generation-probability nucleotide sequences. In a later analysis, a clonal expansion index was calculated for each public chain from normalized within-repertoire ranks of inferred template counts. In a later analysis, generation probabilities were computed with a VDJ recombination model fitted to out-of-frame rearrangements, and the resulting probabilities were checked against IGoR. A later analysis scored TCR-TCR, TCR-HLA and TCR-CMV co-occurrence with hypergeometric tests, applying a repertoire-size bias correction to TCR pairs. To estimate false discovery rates, a later analysis permuted the HLA or CMV assignments 20 times. In a later analysis, co-occurring TCRs were grouped with DBSCAN, and TCRdist sequence similarity was added when clustering was performed within HLA-allele-positive subsets. For co-occurrence clustering, repertoires with fewer than 30,000 or more than 120,000 public chains were excluded, along with five repertoires with anomalous nucleotide sharing. TCRdb took over this immuneACCESS table, retaining in-frame rearrangements with V and J assigned. Such tables are incomplete; in checked studies, under half of the missing clones stem from an unresolved V gene, and the remainder is unexplained. From that table come the V and J calls and clone size; the DNA was used to work out D and trimming. The sample table shows around 130,000 clones, and about three quarters are seen once. Roughly 1.5% of the sample comes from the top ten.

The sequence was collected from a woman younger than 35 in good health and CMV-seronegative. The V and J segments used are TRBV18 and TRBJ1-1, with no reliable assignment of the D segment. Sequencing used PBMCs. The CDR3 protein: CASSPPGEVTEAFF. The bases read TGTGCCAGCTCACCACCCGGGGAGGTGACTGAAGCTTTCTTT.